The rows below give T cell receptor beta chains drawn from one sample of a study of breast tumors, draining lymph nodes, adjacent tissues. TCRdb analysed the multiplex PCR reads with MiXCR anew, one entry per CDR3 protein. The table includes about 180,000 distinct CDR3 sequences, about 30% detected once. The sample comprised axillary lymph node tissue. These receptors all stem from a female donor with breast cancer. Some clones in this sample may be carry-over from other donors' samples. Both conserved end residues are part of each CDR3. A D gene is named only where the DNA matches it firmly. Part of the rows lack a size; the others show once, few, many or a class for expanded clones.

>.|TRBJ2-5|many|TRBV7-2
CASSLLGRRETQYF
TGTGCCAGCAGCTTACTAGGCAGGAGAGAGACCCAGTACTTC
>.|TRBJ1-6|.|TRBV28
CASGTQGLGNSPLHF
TGTGCCAGCGGAACCCAGGGCTTAGGGAATTCACCCCTCCACTTT
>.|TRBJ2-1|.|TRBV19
CASSRDNGSYNEQFF
TGTGCCAGTAGTAGGGACAACGGCTCCTACAATGAGCAGTTCTTC
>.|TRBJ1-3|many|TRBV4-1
CASSQRGFGNTIYF
TGCGCCAGCAGCCAGAGGGGTTTTGGAAACACCATATATTTT
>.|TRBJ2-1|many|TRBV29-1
CSVDGQGHHYNEQFF
TGCAGCGTTGATGGGCAGGGACATCACTACAATGAGCAGTTCTTC
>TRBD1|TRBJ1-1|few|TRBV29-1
CSAGTATEAFF
TGCAGCGCCGGGACAGCCACTGAAGCTTTCTTT
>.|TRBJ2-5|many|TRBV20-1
CSATLGQETQYF
TGCAGTGCGACCCTTGGGCAAGAGACCCAGTACTTC
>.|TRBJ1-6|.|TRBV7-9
CASSLGSGVQSPLHF
TGTGCCAGCAGCTTAGGTTCAGGGGTACAATCACCCCTCCACTTT
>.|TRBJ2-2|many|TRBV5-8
CASSFNPTGNTGELFF
TGTGCCAGCAGCTTCAACCCGACAGGGAACACCGGGGAGCTGTTTTTT
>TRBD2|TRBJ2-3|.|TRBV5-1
CASSPREGSDTQYF
TGCGCCAGCAGCCCGCGGGAGGGTTCAGATACGCAGTATTTT
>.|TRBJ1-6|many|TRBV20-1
CSARGENNSPLHF
TGCAGTGCTAGAGGGGAAAATAATTCACCCCTCCACTTT
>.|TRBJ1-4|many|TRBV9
CASSFMNEKLFF
TGTGCCAGCAGTTTTATGAATGAAAAACTGTTTTTT
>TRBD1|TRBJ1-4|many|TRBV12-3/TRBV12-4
CASSKTIKAGGFEKLFF
TGTGCCAGCAGTAAAACCATAAAGGCAGGGGGCTTTGAAAAACTGTTTTTT
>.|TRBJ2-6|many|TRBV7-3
CASSNTGLTAKSSGANVLTF
TGTGCCAGCAGCAACACGGGCCTTACCGCGAAAAGCTCTGGGGCCAACGTCCTGACTTTC
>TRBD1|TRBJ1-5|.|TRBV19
CASSVASTGGQPQHF
TGTGCCAGTAGTGTAGCCTCGACAGGGGGTCAGCCCCAGCATTTT
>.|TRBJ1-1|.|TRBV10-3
CAISESPVASTEAFF
TGTGCCATCAGTGAGTCACCAGTCGCCAGCACTGAAGCTTTCTTT
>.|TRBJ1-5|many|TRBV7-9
CASSLEEQPQHF
TGTGCCAGCAGCTTAGAGGAACAGCCCCAGCATTTT
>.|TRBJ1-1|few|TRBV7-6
CASSLGTSTEAFF
TGTGCCAGCAGTCTAGGGACGAGCACTGAAGCTTTCTTT
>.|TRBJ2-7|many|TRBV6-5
CASSHSHSSYEQYF
TGTGCCAGCAGTCACTCCCACAGCTCCTACGAGCAGTACTTC
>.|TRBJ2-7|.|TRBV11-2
CASSPINTYEQYF
TGTGCCAGCAGCCCTATAAATACCTACGAGCAGTACTTC
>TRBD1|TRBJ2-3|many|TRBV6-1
CASSDRGLTDTQYF
TGTGCCAGCAGTGACAGGGGGCTCACAGATACGCAGTATTTT
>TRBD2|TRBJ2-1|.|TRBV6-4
CASSETSGGTDTQFF
TGTGCCAGCAGTGAGACTAGCGGGGGCACAGATACGCAGTTCTTC